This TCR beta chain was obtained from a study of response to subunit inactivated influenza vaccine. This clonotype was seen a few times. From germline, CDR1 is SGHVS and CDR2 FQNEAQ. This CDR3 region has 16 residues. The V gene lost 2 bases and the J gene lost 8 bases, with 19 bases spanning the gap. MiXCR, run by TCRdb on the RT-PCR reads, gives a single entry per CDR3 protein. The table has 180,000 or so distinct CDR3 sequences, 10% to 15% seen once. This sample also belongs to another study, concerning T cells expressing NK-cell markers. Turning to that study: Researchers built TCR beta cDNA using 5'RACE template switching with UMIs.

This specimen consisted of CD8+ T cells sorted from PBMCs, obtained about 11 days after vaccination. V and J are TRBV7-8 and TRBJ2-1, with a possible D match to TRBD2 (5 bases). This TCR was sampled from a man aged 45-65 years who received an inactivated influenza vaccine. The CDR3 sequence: CASSLFLVGVYHEQFF. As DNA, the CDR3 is TGTGCCAGCAGCTTATTTTTGGTGGGAGTCTATCATGAGCAGTTCTTC.